This T cell receptor beta chain stems from a study of shared clonotypes between healthy human individuals. CDR3 length: 18 residues. Germline V gives CDR1 SGDLS, CDR2 YYNGEE. V trimming: 3 bases; J trimming: 6 bases; junction bases outside the gene matches: 15. Generated by immunoSEQ multiplex PCR, the TCRdb table keeps only in-frame clones and is missing some. The sample has over 2 million clones; roughly 95% are singletons. V is TRBV9 and J is TRBJ2-2, with 9 positions matching TRBD2. What was sequenced was naive CD4+ T cells sorted from blood. Subset indicated: CD45RA+ positively selected. This receptor was identified in a man aged 18 to 30 in good health. The CDR3 DNA sequence: TGTGCCAGCAGCGGAGGGACTAGCTCTATTCTCCGGGCCGGGGAGCTGTTTTTT. The encoded protein is CASSGGTSSILRAGELFF.